The clone carrying this TCR beta chain appeared a few times. Using immunoSEQ multiplex PCR, the repertoire was profiled, and TCRdb retains in-frame clones only, with some absent. The sample contains around 80,000 clones, 75% to 85% of which appear only once. Germline lookup yields CDR1 MNHEY and CDR2 SVGEGT. With 5 bases removed from V and 0 bases from J, the gap between germline ends came to 11 bases. This CDR3 has 15 amino acids. These data are taken from a study of blood T cell repertoires in COVID-19. Whole-study context: Collection of acute and convalescent COVID-19 samples took place in the United States, Italy and Spain.

This TCR was sampled from a woman aged 70-85 years with acute or convalescent COVID-19. The chain has TRBV6-2 or TRBV6-3 and TRBJ1-3; weak D call: TRBD1 (5 bases). The sample comprised peripheral blood. This CDR3 is CASSKDMISGNTIYF. The DNA for the CDR3 is TGTGCCAGCAGTAAGGACATGATCTCTGGAAACACCATATATTTT.